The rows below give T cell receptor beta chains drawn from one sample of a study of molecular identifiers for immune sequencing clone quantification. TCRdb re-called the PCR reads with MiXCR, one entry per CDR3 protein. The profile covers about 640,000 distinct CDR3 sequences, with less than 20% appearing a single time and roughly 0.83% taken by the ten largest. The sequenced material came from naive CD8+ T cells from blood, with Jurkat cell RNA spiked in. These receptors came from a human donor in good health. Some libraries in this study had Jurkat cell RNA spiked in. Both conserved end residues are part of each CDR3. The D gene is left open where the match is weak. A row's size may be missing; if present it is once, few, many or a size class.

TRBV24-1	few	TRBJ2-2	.	CATSDGNSGELFF	TGTGCCACCAGTGATGGTAATTCCGGGGAGCTGTTTTTT
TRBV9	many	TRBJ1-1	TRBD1	CASSTLQGADTEAFF	TGTGCCAGCAGCACTCTACAGGGGGCGGACACTGAAGCTTTCTTT
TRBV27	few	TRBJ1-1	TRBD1	CASSRQGMGTEAFF	TGTGCCAGCAGTCGACAGGGTATGGGCACTGAAGCTTTCTTT
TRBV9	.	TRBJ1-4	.	CASSLRGEGGKLFF	TGTGCCAGCAGCCTTAGGGGCGAAGGGGGAAAACTGTTTTTT
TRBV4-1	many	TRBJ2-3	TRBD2	CASSQVSGGSTDTQYF	TGCGCCAGCAGCCAGGTTAGCGGGGGAAGCACAGATACGCAGTATTTT
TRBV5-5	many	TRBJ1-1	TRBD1	CASIKTGTGTTEAFF	TGTGCCAGCATCAAAACCGGGACAGGGACCACTGAAGCTTTCTTT
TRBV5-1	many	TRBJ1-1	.	CASSPTGQGIEAFF	TGCGCCAGCAGCCCGACCGGGCAGGGAATTGAAGCTTTCTTT
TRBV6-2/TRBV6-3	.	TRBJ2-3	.	CASSYSQPAFPDTQYF	TGTGCCAGCAGTTACTCACAGCCAGCCTTCCCTGATACGCAGTATTTT
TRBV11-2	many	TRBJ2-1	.	CASSLLGNSYNEQFF	TGTGCCAGCAGCTTATTGGGTAACTCCTACAATGAGCAGTTCTTC
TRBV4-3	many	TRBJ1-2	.	CASSQDQQGTTYGYTF	TGCGCCAGCAGCCAAGATCAACAGGGTACGACCTATGGCTACACCTTC
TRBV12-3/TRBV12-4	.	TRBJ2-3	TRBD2	CASRRTSGGVVTDTQYF	TGTGCCAGCAGACGGACTAGCGGGGGGGTCGTCACAGATACGCAGTATTTT
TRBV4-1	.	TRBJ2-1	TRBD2	CASSQVPQRESYNEQFF	TGCGCCAGCAGCCAAGTACCCCAGCGGGAGTCGTACAATGAGCAGTTCTTC
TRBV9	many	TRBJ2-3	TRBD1	CASSVEGASFADTQYF	TGTGCCAGCAGCGTAGAGGGGGCGTCTTTTGCAGATACGCAGTATTTT
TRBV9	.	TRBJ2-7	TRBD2	CASTGLAGGPVSEQYF	TGTGCCAGCACCGGACTAGCGGGAGGGCCAGTCTCCGAGCAGTACTTC
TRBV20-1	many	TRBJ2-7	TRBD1	CSARTGVASGYEQYF	TGCAGTGCTAGAACAGGGGTGGCCTCGGGGTACGAGCAGTACTTC
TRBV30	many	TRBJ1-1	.	CAWTGGIEAFF	TGTGCCTGGACTGGGGGCATTGAAGCTTTCTTT
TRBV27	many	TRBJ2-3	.	CASSFGMEIDTQYF	TGTGCCAGCAGTTTTGGGATGGAAATAGATACGCAGTATTTT
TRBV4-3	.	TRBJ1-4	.	CASSQGGPGNEKLFF	TGCGCCAGCAGCCAAGGGGGCCCTGGGAATGAAAAACTGTTTTTT
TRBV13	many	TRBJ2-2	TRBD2	CASSLGLAGGGLTGELFF	TGTGCCAGCAGCTTAGGCCTAGCGGGAGGCGGTTTGACCGGGGAGCTGTTTTTT
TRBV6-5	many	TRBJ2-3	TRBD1	CASSQTGGRTDTQYF	TGTGCCAGCAGTCAAACAGGGGGTCGGACAGATACGCAGTATTTT
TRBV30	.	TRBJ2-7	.	CAWSVTSATYEQYF	TGTGCCTGGAGTGTAACTTCCGCCACCTACGAGCAGTACTTC
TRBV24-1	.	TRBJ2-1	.	CATSHYNEQFF	TGTGCCACGTCTCACTACAATGAGCAGTTCTTC
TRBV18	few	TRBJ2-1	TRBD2	CASRPLTSGGGDYNEQFF	TGTGCCAGCCGTCCGTTGACTAGCGGGGGAGGAGATTACAATGAGCAGTTCTTC
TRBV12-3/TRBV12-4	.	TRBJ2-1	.	CASSYLQRINEQFF	TGTGCCAGCAGCTACTTGCAGAGAATCAATGAGCAGTTCTTC